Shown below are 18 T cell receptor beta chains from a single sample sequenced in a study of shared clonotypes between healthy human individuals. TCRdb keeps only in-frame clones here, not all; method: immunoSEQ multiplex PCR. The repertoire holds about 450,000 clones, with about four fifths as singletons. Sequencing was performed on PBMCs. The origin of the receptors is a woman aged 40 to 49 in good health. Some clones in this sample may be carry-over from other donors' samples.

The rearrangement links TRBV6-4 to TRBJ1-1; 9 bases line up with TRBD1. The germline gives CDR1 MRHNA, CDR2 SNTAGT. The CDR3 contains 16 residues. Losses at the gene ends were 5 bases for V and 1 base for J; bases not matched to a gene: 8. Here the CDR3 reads CASSPGQGAPNTEAFF. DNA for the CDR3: TGTGCCAGCAGTCCGGGACAGGGTGCCCCGAACACTGAAGCTTTCTTT.

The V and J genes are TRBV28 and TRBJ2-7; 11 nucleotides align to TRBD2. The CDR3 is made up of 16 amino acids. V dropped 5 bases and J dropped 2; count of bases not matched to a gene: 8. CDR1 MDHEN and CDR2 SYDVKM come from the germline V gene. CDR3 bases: TGTGCCAGCAGTGAAACGGGGACTAGCGGAACCTACGAGCAGTACTTC. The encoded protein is CASSETGTSGTYEQYF. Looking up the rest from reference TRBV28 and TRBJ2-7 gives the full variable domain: DVKVTQSSRYLVKRTGEKVFLECVQDMDHENMFWYRQDPGLGLRLIYFSYDVKMKEKGDIPEGYSVSREKKERFSLILESASTNQTSMYLCASSETGTSGTYEQYFGPGTRLTVT.

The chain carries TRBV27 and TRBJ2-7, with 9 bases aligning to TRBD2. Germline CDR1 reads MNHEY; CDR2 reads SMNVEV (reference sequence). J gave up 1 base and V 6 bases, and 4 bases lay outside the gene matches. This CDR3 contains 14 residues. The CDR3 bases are TGTGCCAGCAGCTCTAGCGGGATGTCCTACGAGCAGTACTTC. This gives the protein CASSSSGMSYEQYF.

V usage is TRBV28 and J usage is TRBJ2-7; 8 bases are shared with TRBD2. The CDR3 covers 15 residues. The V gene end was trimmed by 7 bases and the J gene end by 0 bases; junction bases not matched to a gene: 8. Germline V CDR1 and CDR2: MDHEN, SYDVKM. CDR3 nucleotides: TGTGCCAGCAAGGCGGGAGGAGTTACCTCCTACGAGCAGTACTTC. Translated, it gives CASKAGGVTSYEQYF.

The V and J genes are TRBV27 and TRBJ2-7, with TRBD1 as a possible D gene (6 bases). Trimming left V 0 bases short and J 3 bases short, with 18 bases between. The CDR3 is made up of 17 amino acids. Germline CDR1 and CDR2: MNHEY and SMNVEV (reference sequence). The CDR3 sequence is CASSLSAGRGRGYEQYF. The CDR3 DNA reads TGTGCCAGCAGTTTATCAGCTGGCAGGGGAAGAGGCTACGAGCAGTACTTC.

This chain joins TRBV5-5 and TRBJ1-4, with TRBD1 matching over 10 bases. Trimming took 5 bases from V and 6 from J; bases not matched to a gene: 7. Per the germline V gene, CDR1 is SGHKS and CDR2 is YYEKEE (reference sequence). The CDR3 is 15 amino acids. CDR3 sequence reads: CASSRDGTGDEKLFF. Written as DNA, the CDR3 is TGTGCCAGCAGTCGAGATGGGACAGGGGATGAAAAACTGTTTTTT.

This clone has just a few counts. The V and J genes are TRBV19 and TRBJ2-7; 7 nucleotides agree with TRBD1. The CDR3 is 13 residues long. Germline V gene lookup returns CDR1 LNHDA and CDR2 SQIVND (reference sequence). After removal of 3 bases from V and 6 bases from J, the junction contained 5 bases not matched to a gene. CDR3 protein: CASSMGTAREQYF. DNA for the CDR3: TGTGCCAGTAGTATGGGGACAGCGCGCGAGCAGTACTTC.

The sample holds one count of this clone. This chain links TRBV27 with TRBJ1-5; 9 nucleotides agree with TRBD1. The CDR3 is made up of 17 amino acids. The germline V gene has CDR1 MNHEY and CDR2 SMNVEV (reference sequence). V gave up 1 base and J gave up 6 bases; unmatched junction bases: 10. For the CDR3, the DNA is TGTGCCAGCAGTTTATATCCCCCGACAGGGGGTGGTCAGCCCCAGCATTTT. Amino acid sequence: CASSLYPPTGGGQPQHF.

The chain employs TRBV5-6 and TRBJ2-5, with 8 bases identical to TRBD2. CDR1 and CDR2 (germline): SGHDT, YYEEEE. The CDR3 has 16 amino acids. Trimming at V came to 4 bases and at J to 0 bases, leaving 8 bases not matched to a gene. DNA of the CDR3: TGTGCCAGCAGCCCCCTCTCGGGAGGGTACCAAGAGACCCAGTACTTC. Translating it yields CASSPLSGGYQETQYF.

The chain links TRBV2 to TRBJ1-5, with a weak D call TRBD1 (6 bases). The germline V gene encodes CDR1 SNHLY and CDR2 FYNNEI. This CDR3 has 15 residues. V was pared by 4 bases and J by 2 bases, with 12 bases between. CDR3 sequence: CASSVGGGGNQPQHF. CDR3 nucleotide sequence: TGTGCCAGCAGTGTAGGGGGAGGGGGCAATCAGCCCCAGCATTTT.

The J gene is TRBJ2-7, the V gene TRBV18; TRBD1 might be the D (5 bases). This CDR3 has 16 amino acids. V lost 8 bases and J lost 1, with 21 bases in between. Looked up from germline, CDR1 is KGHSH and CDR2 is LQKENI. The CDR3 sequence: CASREQGVGRSYEQYF. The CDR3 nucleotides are TGTGCCAGCCGTGAGCAAGGGGTTGGGCGGTCCTACGAGCAGTACTTC.

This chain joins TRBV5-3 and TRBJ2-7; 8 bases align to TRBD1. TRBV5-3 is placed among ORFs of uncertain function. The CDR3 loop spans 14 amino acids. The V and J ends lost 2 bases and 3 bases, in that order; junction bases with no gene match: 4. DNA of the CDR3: TGTGCCAGAAGCTTAGGACAGGGACACTACGAGCAGTACTTC. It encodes CARSLGQGHYEQYF.

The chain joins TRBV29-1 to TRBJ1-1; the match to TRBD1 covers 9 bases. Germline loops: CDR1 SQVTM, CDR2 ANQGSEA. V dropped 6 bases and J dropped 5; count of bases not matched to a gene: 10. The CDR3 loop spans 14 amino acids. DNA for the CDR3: TGCAGCGTAAAAGTGACAGGGGGTATGACTGAAGCTTTCTTT. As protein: CSVKVTGGMTEAFF.

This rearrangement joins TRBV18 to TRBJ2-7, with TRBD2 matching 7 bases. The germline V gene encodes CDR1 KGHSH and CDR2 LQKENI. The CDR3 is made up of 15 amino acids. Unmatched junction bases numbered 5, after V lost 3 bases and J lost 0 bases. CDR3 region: CASSPSAGSSYEQYF. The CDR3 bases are TGTGCCAGCTCACCGTCAGCGGGGAGCTCCTACGAGCAGTACTTC.

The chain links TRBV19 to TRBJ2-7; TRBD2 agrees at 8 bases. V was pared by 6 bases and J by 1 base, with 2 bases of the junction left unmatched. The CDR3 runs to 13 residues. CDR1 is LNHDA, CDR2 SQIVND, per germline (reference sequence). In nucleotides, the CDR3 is TGTGCCAGTAGCGGGAGGGGGTCCTACGAGCAGTACTTC. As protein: CASSGRGSYEQYF.

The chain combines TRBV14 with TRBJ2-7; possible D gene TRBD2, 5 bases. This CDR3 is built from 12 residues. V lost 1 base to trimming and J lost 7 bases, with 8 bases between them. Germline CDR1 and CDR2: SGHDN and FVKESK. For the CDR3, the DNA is TGTGCCAGCAGCCAAGCCTGGAGGGAGCAGTACTTC. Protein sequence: CASSQAWREQYF.

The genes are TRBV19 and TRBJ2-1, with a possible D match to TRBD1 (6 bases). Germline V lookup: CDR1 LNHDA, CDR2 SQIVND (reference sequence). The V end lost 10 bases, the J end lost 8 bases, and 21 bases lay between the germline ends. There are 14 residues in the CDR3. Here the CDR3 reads CATTRGQGFDEQFF. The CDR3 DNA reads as TGTGCCACCACCCGGGGACAAGGGTTCGATGAGCAGTTCTTC.

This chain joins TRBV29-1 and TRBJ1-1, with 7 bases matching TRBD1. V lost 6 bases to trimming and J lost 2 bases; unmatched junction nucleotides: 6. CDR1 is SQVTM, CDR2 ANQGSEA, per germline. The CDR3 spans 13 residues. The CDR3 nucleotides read TGCAGCGTAGCTCGACAGGGTAACACTGAAGCTTTCTTT. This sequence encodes CSVARQGNTEAFF.